This T cell receptor beta chain was retrieved from a study of tumor-infiltrating lymphocytes in primary liver carcinoma. Joint extraction of RNA and DNA used roughly 19-31 mg of bulk tissue that was unsorted. Each tumor had five separate regions sampled. Tumor samples uniformly had over 75% viable tumor cells. The CDR3 is made up of 16 amino acids. The germline gives CDR1 MNHNY, CDR2 SVGAGI (reference sequence). V gave up 0 bases and J gave up 3 bases, with 15 bases separating them. TCR beta cDNA was prepared out of approximately 470 ng total RNA by means of a constant-region primer. Libraries covering TCR beta were generated through three nested multiplex PCR rounds (using a slightly modified ARM-PCR). The first two PCR rounds used TRBV1-TRBV30 forward primers with a C-beta reverse primer, 10 to 11 cycles each. Each CDR3 protein is one row after TCRdb ran MiXCR on the multiplex PCR reads. Of some 110,000 distinct CDR3 sequences listed, 64% are singletons.

This clonotype showed up many times. Sample: liver tumor tissue from sampling region 3. The subset is: tumor region T3, left-lateral pole. The origin of this receptor is a woman aged 60 to 75 with primary liver carcinoma and hepatitis B virus infection. The chain couples TRBV6-6 to TRBJ2-7; no clear D. The CDR3 protein is CASSYSTTTLNYEQYF. Written as DNA, the CDR3 is TGTGCCAGCAGTTACTCTACGACGACACTCAACTACGAGCAGTACTTC.